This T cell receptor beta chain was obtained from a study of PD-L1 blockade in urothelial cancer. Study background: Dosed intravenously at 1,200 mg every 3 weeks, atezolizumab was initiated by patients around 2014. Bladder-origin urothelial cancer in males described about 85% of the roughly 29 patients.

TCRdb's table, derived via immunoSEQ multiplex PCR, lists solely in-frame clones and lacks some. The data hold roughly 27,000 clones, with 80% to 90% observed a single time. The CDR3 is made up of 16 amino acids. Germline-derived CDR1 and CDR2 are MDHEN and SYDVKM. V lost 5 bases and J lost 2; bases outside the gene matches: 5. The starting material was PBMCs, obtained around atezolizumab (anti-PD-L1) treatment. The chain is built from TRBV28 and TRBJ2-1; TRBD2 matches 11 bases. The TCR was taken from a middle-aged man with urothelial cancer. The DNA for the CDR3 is TGTGCCAGCAGTCTCCCACTAGCGGGAGCCTACAATGAGCAGTTCTTC. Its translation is CASSLPLAGAYNEQFF.